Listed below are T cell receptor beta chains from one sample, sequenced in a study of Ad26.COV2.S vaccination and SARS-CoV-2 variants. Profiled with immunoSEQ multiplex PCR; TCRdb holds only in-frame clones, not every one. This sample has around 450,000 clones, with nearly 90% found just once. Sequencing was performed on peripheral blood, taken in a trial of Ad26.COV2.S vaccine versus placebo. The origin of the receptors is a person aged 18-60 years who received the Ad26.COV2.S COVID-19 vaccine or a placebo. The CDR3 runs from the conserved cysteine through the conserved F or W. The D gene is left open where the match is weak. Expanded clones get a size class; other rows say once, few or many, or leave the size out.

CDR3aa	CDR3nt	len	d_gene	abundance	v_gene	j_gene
CASSLKWRGSTDTQYF	TGTGCCAGCAGTTTAAAATGGCGGGGAAGCACAGATACGCAGTATTTT	16	.	.	TRBV28	TRBJ2-3
CASSLVAGSPGELFF	TGTGCCAGCAGCTTAGTAGCAGGGTCCCCCGGGGAGCTGTTTTTT	15	.	few	TRBV7-6	TRBJ2-2
CATSDPGQLGETQYF	TGTGCCACCAGTGACCCGGGACAGCTAGGAGAGACCCAGTACTTC	15	TRBD1	.	TRBV24-1	TRBJ2-5
CASSLERQGEAGYTF	TGTGCCAGCAGCTTAGAGCGGCAGGGGGAAGCTGGCTACACCTTC	15	TRBD1	.	TRBV7-6	TRBJ1-2
CASRETSRETQYF	TGTGCCAGCAGGGAGACTAGCCGCGAGACCCAGTACTTC	13	TRBD2	.	TRBV5-8	TRBJ2-5
CASSQDLGSDGYTF	TGCGCCAGCAGCCAAGATTTGGGGTCAGATGGCTACACCTTC	14	.	.	TRBV4-3	TRBJ1-2
CASSALGTGGHYGYTF	TGTGCCAGCAGCGCCTTAGGGACAGGGGGGCACTATGGCTACACCTTC	16	TRBD1	.	TRBV9	TRBJ1-2
CASSIFQHSGNTIYF	TGTGCCAGTAGTATCTTCCAGCACTCTGGAAACACCATATATTTT	15	.	.	TRBV19	TRBJ1-3
CATSDLTGSSGGRDTQYF	TGTGCCACCAGTGATTTAACGGGTTCTAGCGGGGGAAGAGATACGCAGTATTTT	18	TRBD2	.	TRBV24-1	TRBJ2-3
CASRLQETQYF	TGTGCCAGCAGGCTACAAGAGACCCAGTACTTC	11	.	.	TRBV2	TRBJ2-5
CASSKPTGGQETQYF	TGTGCCAGCAGTAAACCTACAGGGGGCCAAGAGACCCAGTACTTC	15	TRBD1	.	TRBV6-5	TRBJ2-5
CASSLRVRGRGVEKLFF	TGCGCCAGCAGCCTCCGCGTGAGGGGAAGGGGTGTTGAAAAACTGTTTTTT	17	.	.	TRBV4-1	TRBJ1-4
CASSLDRGTDTQYF	TGTGCCAGCAGCCTGGACAGAGGGACAGATACGCAGTATTTT	14	.	.	TRBV5-4	TRBJ2-3
CASSQDPMPHAIQETQYF	TGCGCCAGCAGCCAAGATCCCATGCCCCACGCGATCCAAGAGACCCAGTACTTC	18	.	.	TRBV4-1	TRBJ2-5
CASSRNGQADTEAFF	TGTGCCAGCAGCCGAAACGGACAGGCGGACACTGAAGCTTTCTTT	15	TRBD1	.	TRBV4-2	TRBJ1-1
CASSQLDRVAYGGYTF	TGCGCCAGCAGCCAGCTAGACCGCGTTGCCTATGGGGGCTACACCTTC	16	.	.	TRBV4-1	TRBJ1-2
CASSLEWFYEQYF	TGTGCCAGCAGCTTAGAGTGGTTCTACGAGCAGTACTTC	13	.	.	TRBV7-2	TRBJ2-7
CASSLDWRAWETQYF	TGTGCCAGCAGCTTAGATTGGCGGGCGTGGGAGACCCAGTACTTC	15	.	.	TRBV11-2	TRBJ2-5
CASSVWRNTEAFF	TGTGCCAGCAGTGTGTGGCGGAACACTGAAGCTTTCTTT	13	.	.	TRBV2	TRBJ1-1
CASLGGGEQFF	TGTGCCAGCCTGGGAGGCGGTGAGCAGTTCTTC	11	.	.	TRBV2	TRBJ2-1
CASSPNIDSQPQHF	TGTGCCAGCTCACCTAATATAGACTCTCAGCCCCAGCATTTT	14	.	.	TRBV18	TRBJ1-5